This T cell receptor beta chain was captured in a study of OX40 agonist ivuxolimab in advanced cancers. Some clones are missing from TCRdb's copy, which holds only in-frame ones; the method was immunoSEQ multiplex PCR. This sample yields around 80,000 clones, of which approximately 87% are seen a single time; about 0.57% belongs to the top ten. The CDR3 length is 14 residues. Germline V CDR1 and CDR2: MNHNY, SVGAGI (reference sequence). The V gene end was trimmed by 9 bases and the J gene end by 2 bases; junction bases not matched to a gene: 4. Peripheral blood came from all dose cohorts at three timepoints. With respect to this clone: Antigen: not known.

Study outcomes and limitations: Averaged across samples, CD8+ T cells carried more expanded clones than CD4+ did.

The receptor was derived from an adult with an advanced solid tumor such as melanoma, head and neck, liver or kidney cancer. This material consisted of CD4+ or CD8+ T cells sorted from blood, taken in a trial of the OX40 agonist ivuxolimab. The J gene is TRBJ1-5, the V gene TRBV6-6; 10 bases align to TRBD1. DNA of the CDR3: TGTGCCAGTGGACAGGGGGTTGGCAATCAGCCCCAGCATTTT. Translation: CASGQGVGNQPQHF.